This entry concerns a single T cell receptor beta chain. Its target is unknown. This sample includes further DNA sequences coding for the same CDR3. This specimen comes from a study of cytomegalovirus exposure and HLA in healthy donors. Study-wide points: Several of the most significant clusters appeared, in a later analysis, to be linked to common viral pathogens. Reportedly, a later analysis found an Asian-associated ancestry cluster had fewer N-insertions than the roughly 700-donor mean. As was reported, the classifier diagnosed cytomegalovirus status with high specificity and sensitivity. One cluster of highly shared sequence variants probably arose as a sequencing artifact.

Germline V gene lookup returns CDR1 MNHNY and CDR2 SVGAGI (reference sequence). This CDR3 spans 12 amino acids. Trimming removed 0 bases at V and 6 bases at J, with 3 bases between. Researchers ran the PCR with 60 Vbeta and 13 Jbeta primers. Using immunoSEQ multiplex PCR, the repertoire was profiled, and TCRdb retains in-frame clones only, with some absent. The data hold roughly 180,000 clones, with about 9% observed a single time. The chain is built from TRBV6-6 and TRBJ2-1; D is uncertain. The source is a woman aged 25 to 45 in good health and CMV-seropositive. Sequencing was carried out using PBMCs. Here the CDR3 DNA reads TGTGCCAGCAGTTACTCTCGCAATGAGCAGTTCTTC. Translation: CASSYSRNEQFF.